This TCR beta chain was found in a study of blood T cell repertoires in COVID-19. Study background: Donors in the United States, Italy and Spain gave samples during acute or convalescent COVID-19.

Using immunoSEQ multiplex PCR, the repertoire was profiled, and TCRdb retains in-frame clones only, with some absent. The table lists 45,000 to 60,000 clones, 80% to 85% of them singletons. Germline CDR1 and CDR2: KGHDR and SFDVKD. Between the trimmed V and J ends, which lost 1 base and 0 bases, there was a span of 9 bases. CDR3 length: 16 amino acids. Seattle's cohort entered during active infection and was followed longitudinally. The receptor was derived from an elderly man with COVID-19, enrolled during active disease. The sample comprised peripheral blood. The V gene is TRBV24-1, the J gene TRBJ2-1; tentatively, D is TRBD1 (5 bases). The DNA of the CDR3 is TGTGCCACCAGTGATTTAACAGGCAGCTCCTACAATGAGCAGTTCTTC. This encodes CATSDLTGSSYNEQFF.